These 23 T cell receptor beta chains share one sample of origin, sequenced in a study of response to subunit inactivated influenza vaccine. TCRdb re-analysed the RT-PCR reads in MiXCR, keeping a single row per CDR3 protein. The sample yields under 750,000 distinct CDR3 sequences, over 9.5% seen once. Sequencing used PBMCs from blood, obtained on the day of vaccination. These receptor sequences come from a man aged 45-65 years who received an inactivated influenza vaccine.

The chain has TRBV9 and TRBJ2-1; 7 bases are shared with TRBD1. The CDR3 is 15 amino acids. Looked up from germline, CDR1 is SGDLS and CDR2 is YYNGEE. With 0 bases clipped from V and 8 bases from J, the junction kept 8 bases outside the gene matches. CDR3 amino acids: CASSVVPGGVDEQFF. The CDR3 DNA sequence: TGTGCCAGCAGCGTAGTTCCAGGGGGAGTCGATGAGCAGTTCTTC.

This clonotype was recorded many times. CDR3 sequence reads: CASSSGTGSTDTQYF. Here the CDR3 DNA reads TGCGCCAGCAGCTCCGGGACAGGCAGCACAGATACGCAGTATTTT. The chain couples TRBV5-1 to TRBJ2-3; the match to TRBD1 covers 8 bases. J was trimmed by 0 bases and V by 3 bases; bases with no gene match: 3. Germline CDR1 is SGHRS and CDR2 is YFSETQ. This CDR3 contains 15 residues.

The chain combines TRBV7-9 with TRBJ1-2; D call uncertain. The V gene lost 1 base and the J gene lost 3 bases, with 9 bases spanning the gap. The CDR3 has 14 residues. Germline assignment: CDR1 SEHNR and CDR2 FQNEAQ (reference sequence). In DNA form, the CDR3 reads TGTGCCAGCAGCTTAGTTCCGGTCTACTATGGCTACACCTTC. It codes for CASSLVPVYYGYTF.

This clonotype appeared a few times. CDR3 DNA: TGCAGTGCTAGAGCTCTAGCGGGCATCAATGAGCAGTTCTTC. Protein product: CSARALAGINEQFF. The V call is TRBV20-1, the J call TRBJ2-1, with TRBD2 matching 8 bases. J gave up 6 bases and V 1 base, and 5 bases lay outside the gene matches. Germline V gives CDR1 DFQATT, CDR2 SNEGSKA (reference sequence). CDR3 size: 14 residues.

The chain combines TRBV5-6 with TRBJ1-2; D is ambiguous. Germline values: CDR1 SGHDT, CDR2 YYEEEE. V dropped 0 bases and J dropped 2 bases, with 11 bases sitting between them. CDR3 length: 15 amino acids. The CDR3 DNA sequence: TGTGCCAGCAGCTTGGCGGTGAATCCCAACTATGGCTACACCTTC. Translation gives CASSLAVNPNYGYTF.

This clonotype showed up many times. CDR3: CASKAAADTQYF. DNA for the CDR3: TGTGCCAGCAAAGCGGCGGCAGATACGCAGTATTTT. The rearrangement joins TRBV28 to TRBJ2-3, with a possible D match to TRBD2 (5 bases). CDR1 is MDHEN and CDR2 is SYDVKM in the germline V gene. CDR3 length: 12 residues. Trimming pared 7 bases from V and 4 bases from J, leaving 9 bases between. Full variable domain (rest looked up from reference TRBV28 and TRBJ2-3): DVKVTQSSRYLVKRTGEKVFLECVQDMDHENMFWYRQDPGLGLRLIYFSYDVKMKEKGDIPEGYSVSREKKERFSLILESASTNQTSMYLCASKAAADTQYFGPGTRLTVL.

This clonotype came up many times. One junction end does not reproduce the germline sequence, and a read error may be involved. The J gene is TRBJ2-1, the V gene TRBV12-3 or TRBV12-4; D uncertain. The CDR3 contains 13 residues. The CDR3 reads CASSLATYNEQFF. CDR3 sequence (DNA): TGTGCCAGCAGCTTAGCCACGTACAATGAGCAGTTCTTC.

The J gene is TRBJ1-1, the V gene TRBV28, with 10 bases aligning to TRBD1. Germline V CDR1 and CDR2: MDHEN, SYDVKM. J gave up 6 bases and V 6 bases, and 7 bases lay outside the gene matches. The CDR3 covers 14 residues. The CDR3 coding sequence is TGTGCCAGCAGGCGACAGGGGGCTAGGGCTGAAGCTTTCTTT. Protein product: CASRRQGARAEAFF. The variable domain in full, completed from reference TRBV28 and TRBJ1-1, reads DVKVTQSSRYLVKRTGEKVFLECVQDMDHENMFWYRQDPGLGLRLIYFSYDVKMKEKGDIPEGYSVSREKKERFSLILESASTNQTSMYLCASRRQGARAEAFFGQGTRLTVV.

This clonotype was detected many times. The V call is TRBV6-2 or TRBV6-3, the J call TRBJ2-2, with TRBD2 identical over 10 bases. The germline CDR1 and CDR2 sequences are MNHEY and SVGEGT. Trimming took 5 bases from V and 6 from J; bases not matched to a gene: 9. This CDR3 has 16 residues. The CDR3 nucleotides are TGTGCCAGCAGTAACCTAGCGGGAGTAATTTCCGGGGAGCTGTTTTTT. Its protein product is CASSNLAGVISGELFF.

This clonotype appeared a few times. The V gene is TRBV20-1, the J gene TRBJ2-5; perhaps TRBD1 as D (5 bases). V lost 0 bases and J lost 1, with 12 bases in between. CDR1 and CDR2 (germline): DFQATT, SNEGSKA (reference sequence). This CDR3 region has 15 residues. CDR3 residues: CSARDRGRTQETQYF. The CDR3 coding sequence is TGCAGTGCTAGAGATAGGGGCAGGACCCAAGAGACCCAGTACTTC.

In its sample, this clonotype was seen a few times. V and J are TRBV5-1 and TRBJ2-5; the D call may be TRBD1 or TRBD2 (5 bases each). V was clipped by 1 base and J by 1 base, with 14 bases between them. CDR3 length equals 16 residues. In germline, CDR1 is SGHRS, CDR2 YFSETQ. The CDR3 nucleotides are TGCGCCAGCAGCTTGATCCCCCAGGGAGCCCAAGAGACCCAGTACTTC. It translates to CASSLIPQGAQETQYF.

Only a few counts were recorded for this clonotype. This chain uses TRBV24-1 with TRBJ1-2, with a tentative D call TRBD1 (6 bases). This CDR3 has 15 amino acids. CDR1 is KGHDR and CDR2 is SFDVKD in the germline V gene. V was shortened by 4 bases and J by 4 bases, with 15 bases between the two germline ends. The CDR3 is CATSESGGGGYGYTF. DNA for the CDR3: TGTGCCACCAGTGAGTCGGGCGGGGGCGGCTATGGCTACACCTTC.

This clonotype was recorded a few times. The chain employs TRBV29-1 and TRBJ2-2; D perhaps matches TRBD1 (6 bases). Looked up from germline, CDR1 is SQVTM and CDR2 is ANQGSEA. V was cut by 7 bases and J by 1 base, with 13 bases left in between. The CDR3 totals 14 residues. The CDR3: CSGAGTRNTGELFF. CDR3 in DNA: TGCAGCGGGGCCGGGACACGGAACACCGGGGAGCTGTTTTTT.

In the case of this clonotype: Sequence at one end of the junction differs from germline and may be a read error. J is TRBJ2-1 and V is TRBV28; D call uncertain. Germline CDR1 MDHEN, CDR2 SYDVKM. The CDR3 consists of 13 residues. The CDR3 sequence: CASSFLGLPAEIF. The CDR3 nucleotides read TGTGCCAGCAGTTTTTTGGGGTTGCCAGCCGAAATCTTC. The variable domain in full, completed from reference TRBV28 and TRBJ2-1, reads DVKVTQSSRYLVKRTGEKVFLECVQDMDHENMFWYRQDPGLGLRLIYFSYDVKMKEKGDIPEGYSVSREKKERFSLILESASTNQTSMYLCASSFLGLPAEIFGPGTRLTVL.

This clonotype was found many times. The chain couples TRBV12-3 or TRBV12-4 to TRBJ1-5; D unclear. The CDR3 covers 12 residues. V lost 2 bases and J 4 bases, leaving 3 bases between the germline ends. CDR3 region: CASSLHNQPQHF. In DNA, the CDR3 is TGTGCCAGCAGTTTACATAATCAGCCCCAGCATTTT.

The chain is built from TRBV19 and TRBJ2-7; perhaps TRBD2 as D (5 bases). The CDR3 consists of 14 residues. V was cut by 3 bases and J by 1 base, with 10 bases left in between. CDR1 is LNHDA and CDR2 is SQIVND in the germline V gene (reference sequence). CDR3 bases: TGTGCCAGTAGTATTGGAGGCAAATCCTACGAGCAGTACTTC. Its translation is CASSIGGKSYEQYF.

Regarding this clonotype: A much bigger clone sits one base away, suggesting this may be a read error. The chain uses TRBV7-2 and TRBJ2-1; tentative D call: TRBD2 (5 bases). Germline loops: CDR1 SGHTA, CDR2 FQGNSA. CDR3 size: 15 residues. The CDR3 region is CVSSLAQPQYNEQFF. In DNA, the CDR3 is TGTGTCAGCAGCTTAGCGCAGCCCCAATACAATGAGCAGTTCTTC.

A few counts support this clonotype. This rearrangement joins TRBV7-2 to TRBJ2-7; D is uncertain. The ends were cut back, 4 bases at V and 0 bases at J, with 13 bases in the middle. The CDR3 loop spans 15 amino acids. Per the germline V gene, CDR1 is SGHTA and CDR2 is FQGNSA. Here the CDR3 reads CASSSAYQSSYEQYF. Here the CDR3 DNA reads TGTGCCAGCAGCTCCGCCTATCAGAGCTCCTACGAGCAGTACTTC.

The rearrangement uses TRBV15 and TRBJ2-7; D call uncertain. CDR1 is LNHNV and CDR2 is YYDKDF in the germline V gene (reference sequence). V was cut by 0 bases and J by 1 base, with 16 bases left in between. This CDR3 region has 17 residues. The DNA for the CDR3 is TGTGCCACCAGCAGAGATTCCACCCACGTGGGGTCCTACGAGCAGTACTTC. It specifies CATSRDSTHVGSYEQYF.

This clonotype appeared a few times. V gene TRBV20-1 combines with J gene TRBJ2-5, with D hard to call. This CDR3 contains 10 residues. V lost 6 bases, J lost 5 bases, and 7 bases lay in between. Germline CDR1 reads DFQATT; CDR2 reads SNEGSKA (reference sequence). CDR3 in DNA: TGCAGTGCGATGGAGGAGACCCAGTACTTC. It encodes CSAMEETQYF.

This clonotype was detected ten times or more. The V call is TRBV27, the J call TRBJ1-2; possible D gene TRBD1, 6 bases. Germline values: CDR1 MNHEY, CDR2 SMNVEV (reference sequence). With 6 bases removed from V and 8 bases from J, the gap between germline ends came to 16 bases. The CDR3 spans 13 residues. CDR3 bases: TGTGCCAGCAGGCACCCTGAGGGGGTCGGCTACACCTTC. Translating gives CASRHPEGVGYTF.

This clonotype was counted many times. The chain recombines TRBV10-3 with TRBJ2-4; D might be TRBD2 (5 bases). CDR1 and CDR2 from the germline V gene are ENHRY and SYGVKD. CDR3 length equals 14 residues. The V end was cut by 0 bases, the J end by 9 bases, with 12 bases between. The chain's CDR3 is CAISESDLEAIQYF. The CDR3 DNA reads as TGTGCCATCAGTGAGTCGGACTTAGAAGCCATTCAGTACTTC.

V usage is TRBV4-1 and J usage is TRBJ1-4, with a weak D call TRBD1 (5 bases). Germline CDR1 is MGHRA and CDR2 is YSYEKL. The CDR3 consists of 16 residues. Trimming stripped 0 bases from V and 5 bases from J, with 13 bases between. CDR3: CASSQDLVGLNEKLFF. For the CDR3, the DNA is TGCGCCAGCAGCCAAGATTTAGTGGGACTGAATGAAAAACTGTTTTTT.